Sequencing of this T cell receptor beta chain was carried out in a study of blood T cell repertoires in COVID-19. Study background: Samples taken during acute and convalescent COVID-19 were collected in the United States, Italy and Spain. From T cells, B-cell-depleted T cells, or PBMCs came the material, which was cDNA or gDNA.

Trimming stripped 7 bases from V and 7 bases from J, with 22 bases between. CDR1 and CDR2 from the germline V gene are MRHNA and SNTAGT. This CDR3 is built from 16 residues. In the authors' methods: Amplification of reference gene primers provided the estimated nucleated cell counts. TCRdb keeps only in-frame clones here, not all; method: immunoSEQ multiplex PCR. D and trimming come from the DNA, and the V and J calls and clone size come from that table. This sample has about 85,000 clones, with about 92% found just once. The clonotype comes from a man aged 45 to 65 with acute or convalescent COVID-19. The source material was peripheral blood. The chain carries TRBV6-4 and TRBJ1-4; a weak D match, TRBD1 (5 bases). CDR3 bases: TGTGCCAGCACCTCAAGAGGAGGGGCCAAGGGTGAAAAACTGTTTTTT. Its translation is CASTSRGGAKGEKLFF.